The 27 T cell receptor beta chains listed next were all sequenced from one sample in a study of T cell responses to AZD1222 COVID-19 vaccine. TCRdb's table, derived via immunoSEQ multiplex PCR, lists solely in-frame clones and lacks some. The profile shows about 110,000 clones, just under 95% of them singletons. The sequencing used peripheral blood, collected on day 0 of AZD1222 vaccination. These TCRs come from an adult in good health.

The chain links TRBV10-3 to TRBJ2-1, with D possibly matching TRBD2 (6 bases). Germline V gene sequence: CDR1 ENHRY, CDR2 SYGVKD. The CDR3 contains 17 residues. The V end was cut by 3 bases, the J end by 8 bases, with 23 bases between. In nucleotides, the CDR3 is TGTGCCATCAGTGACAGCCCAACCGGGGGTCAGGGTCATGAGCAGTTCTTC. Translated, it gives CAISDSPTGGQGHEQFF.

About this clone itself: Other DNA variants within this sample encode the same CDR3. The CDR3 spells CASSLGGATNEKLFF. The CDR3, as DNA: TGCGCCAGCAGCTTGGGAGGTGCGACTAATGAAAAACTGTTTTTT. V and J are TRBV5-1 and TRBJ1-4; D not resolved. This CDR3 is built from 15 residues. Germline loops: CDR1 SGHRS, CDR2 YFSETQ. Trimming shortened V by 0 bases and J by 2 bases, and 8 bases separated the two germline ends.

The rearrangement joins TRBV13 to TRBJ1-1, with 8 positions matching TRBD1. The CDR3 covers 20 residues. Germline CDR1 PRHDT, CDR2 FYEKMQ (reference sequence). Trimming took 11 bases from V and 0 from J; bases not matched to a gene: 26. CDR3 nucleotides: TGTGCCGCAGGCCGTCCGGGACAGGCAGACATCAAATCATTGAACACTGAAGCTTTCTTT. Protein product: CAAGRPGQADIKSLNTEAFF. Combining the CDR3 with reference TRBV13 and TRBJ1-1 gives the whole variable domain AAGVIQSPRHLIKEKRETATLKCYPIPRHDTVYWYQQGPGQDPQFLISFYEKMQSDKGSIPDRFSAQQFSDYHSELNMSSLELGDSALYFCAAGRPGQADIKSLNTEAFFGQGTRLTVV.

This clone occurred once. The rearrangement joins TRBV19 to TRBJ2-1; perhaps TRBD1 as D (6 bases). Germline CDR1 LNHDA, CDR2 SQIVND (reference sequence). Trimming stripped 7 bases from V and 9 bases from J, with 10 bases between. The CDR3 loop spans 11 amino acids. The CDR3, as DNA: TGTGCCAGTACAGGGGTCACTGAGCAGTTCTTC. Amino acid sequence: CASTGVTEQFF.

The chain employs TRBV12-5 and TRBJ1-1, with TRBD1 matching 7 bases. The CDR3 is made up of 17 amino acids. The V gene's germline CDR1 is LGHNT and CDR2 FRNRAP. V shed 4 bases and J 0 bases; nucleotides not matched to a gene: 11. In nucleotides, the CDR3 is TGTGCTAGTGGTTCGCCGGCCGACAGGGCGCTGAACACTGAAGCTTTCTTT. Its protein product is CASGSPADRALNTEAFF.

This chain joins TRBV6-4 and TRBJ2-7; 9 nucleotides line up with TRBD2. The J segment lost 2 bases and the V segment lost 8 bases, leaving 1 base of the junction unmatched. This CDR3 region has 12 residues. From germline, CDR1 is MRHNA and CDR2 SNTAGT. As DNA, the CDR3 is TGTGCCAGCCGCGGGGGGGCCTACGAGCAGTACTTC. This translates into CASRGGAYEQYF.

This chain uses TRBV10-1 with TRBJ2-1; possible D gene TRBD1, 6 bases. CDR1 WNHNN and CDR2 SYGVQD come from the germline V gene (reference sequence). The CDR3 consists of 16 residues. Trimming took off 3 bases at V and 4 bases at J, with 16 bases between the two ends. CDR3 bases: TGCGCCAGCAGTGAACAGGGCCAGGTGGGGTACAATGAGCAGTTCTTC. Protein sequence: CASSEQGQVGYNEQFF.

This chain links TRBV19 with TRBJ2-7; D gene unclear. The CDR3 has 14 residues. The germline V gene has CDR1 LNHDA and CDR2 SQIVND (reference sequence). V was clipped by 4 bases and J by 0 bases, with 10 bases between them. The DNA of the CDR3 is TGTGCCAGTAGTAGGTCTACAAACTCCTACGAGCAGTACTTC. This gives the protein CASSRSTNSYEQYF.

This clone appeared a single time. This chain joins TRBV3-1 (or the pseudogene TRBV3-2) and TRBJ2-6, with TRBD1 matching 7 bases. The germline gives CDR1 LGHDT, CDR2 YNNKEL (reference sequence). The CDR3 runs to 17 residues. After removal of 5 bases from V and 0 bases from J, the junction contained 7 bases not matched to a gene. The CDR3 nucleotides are TGTGCCAGCAGCACCCGGACAGGCAGCTCTGGGGCCAACGTCCTGACTTTC. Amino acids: CASSTRTGSSGANVLTF.

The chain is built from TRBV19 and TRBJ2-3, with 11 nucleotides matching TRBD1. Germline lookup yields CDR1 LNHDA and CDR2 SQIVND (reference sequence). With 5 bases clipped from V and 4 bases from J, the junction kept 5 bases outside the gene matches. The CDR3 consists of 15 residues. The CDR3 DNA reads TGTGCCAGTAGTTCGGACAGGGGGCGACCAGATACGCAGTATTTT. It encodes CASSSDRGRPDTQYF.

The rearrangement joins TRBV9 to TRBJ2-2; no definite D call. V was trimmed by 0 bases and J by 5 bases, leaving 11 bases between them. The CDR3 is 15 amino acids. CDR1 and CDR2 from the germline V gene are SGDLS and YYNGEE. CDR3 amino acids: CASSVGVVETGELFF. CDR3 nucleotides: TGTGCCAGCAGCGTAGGTGTGGTGGAAACCGGGGAGCTGTTTTTT. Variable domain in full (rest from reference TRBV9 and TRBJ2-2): DSGVTQTPKHLITATGQRVTLRCSPRSGDLSVYWYQQSLDQGLQFLIQYYNGEERAKGNILERFSAQQFPDLHSELNLSSLELGDSALYFCASSVGVVETGELFFGEGSRLTVL.

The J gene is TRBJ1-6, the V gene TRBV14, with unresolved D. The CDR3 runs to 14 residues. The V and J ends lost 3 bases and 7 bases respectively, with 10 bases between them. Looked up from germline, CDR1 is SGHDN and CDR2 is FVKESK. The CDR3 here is CASSHNSPNSPLHF. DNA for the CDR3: TGTGCCAGCAGCCACAATAGCCCGAATTCACCCCTCCACTTT. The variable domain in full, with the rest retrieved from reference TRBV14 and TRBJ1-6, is EAGVTQFPSHSVIEKGQTVTLRCDPISGHDNLYWYRRVMGKEIKFLLHFVKESKQDESGMPNNRFLAERTGGTYSTLKVQPAELEDSGVYFCASSHNSPNSPLHFGNGTRLTVT.

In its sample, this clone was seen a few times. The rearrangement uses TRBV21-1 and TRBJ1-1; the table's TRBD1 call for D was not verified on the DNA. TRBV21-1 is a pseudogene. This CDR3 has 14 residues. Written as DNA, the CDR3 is TGTGCCAGCAACTTAACAGAGATGAACACTGAAGCTTTCTTT. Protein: CASNLTEMNTEAFF.

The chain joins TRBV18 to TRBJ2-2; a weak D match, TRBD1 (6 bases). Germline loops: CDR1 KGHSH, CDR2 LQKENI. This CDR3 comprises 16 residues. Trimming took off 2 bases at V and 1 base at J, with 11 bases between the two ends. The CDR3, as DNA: TGTGCCAGCTCACCAGAACAGGGCTTGAACACCGGGGAGCTGTTTTTT. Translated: CASSPEQGLNTGELFF.

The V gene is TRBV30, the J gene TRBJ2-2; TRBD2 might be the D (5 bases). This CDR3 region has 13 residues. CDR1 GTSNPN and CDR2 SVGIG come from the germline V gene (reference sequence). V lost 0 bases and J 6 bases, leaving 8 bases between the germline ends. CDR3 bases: TGTGCCTGGAGTGTAAAAGCGGCCGGGGAGCTGTTTTTT. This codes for CAWSVKAAGELFF.

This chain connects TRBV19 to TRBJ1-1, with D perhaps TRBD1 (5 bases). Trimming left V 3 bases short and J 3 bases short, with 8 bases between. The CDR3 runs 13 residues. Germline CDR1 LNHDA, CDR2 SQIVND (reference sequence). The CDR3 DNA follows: TGTGCCAGTAGTATGACCAGGGACACTGAAGCTTTCTTT. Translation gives CASSMTRDTEAFF.

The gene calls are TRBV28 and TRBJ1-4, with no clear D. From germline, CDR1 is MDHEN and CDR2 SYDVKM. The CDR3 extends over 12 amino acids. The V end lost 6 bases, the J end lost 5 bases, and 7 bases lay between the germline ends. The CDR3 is CASRGSNEKLFF. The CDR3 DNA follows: TGTGCCAGCAGGGGGTCAAATGAAAAACTGTTTTTT.

CDR3 bases: TGTGCCAGCAGTTTCAGCGATCAGCCCCAGCATTTT. This sequence encodes CASSFSDQPQHF. V gene TRBV12-3 or TRBV12-4 combines with J gene TRBJ1-5; D unclear. The CDR3 covers 12 residues. V lost 3 bases and J 5 bases, leaving 5 bases between the germline ends.

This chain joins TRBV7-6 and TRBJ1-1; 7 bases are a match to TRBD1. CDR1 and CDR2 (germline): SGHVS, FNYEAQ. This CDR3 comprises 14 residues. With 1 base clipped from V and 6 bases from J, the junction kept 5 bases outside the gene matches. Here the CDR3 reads CASSLGQGVSEAFF. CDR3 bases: TGTGCCAGCAGCTTAGGTCAGGGGGTCTCTGAAGCTTTCTTT.

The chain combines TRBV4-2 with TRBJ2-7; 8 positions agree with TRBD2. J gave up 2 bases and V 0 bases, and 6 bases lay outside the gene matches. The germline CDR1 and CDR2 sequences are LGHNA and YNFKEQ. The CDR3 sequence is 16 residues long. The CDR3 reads CASSQDARGETYEQYF. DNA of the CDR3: TGTGCCAGCAGCCAAGATGCGCGGGGGGAAACCTACGAGCAGTACTTC.

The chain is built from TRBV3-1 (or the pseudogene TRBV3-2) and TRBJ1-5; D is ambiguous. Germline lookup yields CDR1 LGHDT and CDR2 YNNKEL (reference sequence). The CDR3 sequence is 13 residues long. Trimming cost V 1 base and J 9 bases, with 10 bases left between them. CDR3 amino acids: CASSQGGWTPQHF. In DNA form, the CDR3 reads TGTGCCAGCAGCCAAGGCGGATGGACGCCCCAGCATTTT.

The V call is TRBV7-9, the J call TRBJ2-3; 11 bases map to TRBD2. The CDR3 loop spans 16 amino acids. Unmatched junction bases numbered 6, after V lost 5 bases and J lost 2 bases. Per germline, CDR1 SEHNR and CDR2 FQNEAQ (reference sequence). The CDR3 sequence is CASSLELAGDTDTQYF. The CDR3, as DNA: TGTGCCAGCAGCCTAGAACTAGCGGGGGACACAGATACGCAGTATTTT. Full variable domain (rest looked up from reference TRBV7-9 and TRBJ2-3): DTGVSQNPRHKITKRGQNVTFRCDPISEHNRLYWYRQTLGQGPEFLTYFQNEAQLEKSRLLSDRFSAERPKGSFSTLEIQRTEQGDSAMYLCASSLELAGDTDTQYFGPGTRLTVL.

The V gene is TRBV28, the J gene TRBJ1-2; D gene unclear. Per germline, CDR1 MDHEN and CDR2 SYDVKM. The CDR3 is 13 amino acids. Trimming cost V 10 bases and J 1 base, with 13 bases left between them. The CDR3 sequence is CATTSSLNYGYTF. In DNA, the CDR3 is TGTGCCACGACTTCCAGCCTTAACTATGGCTACACCTTC.

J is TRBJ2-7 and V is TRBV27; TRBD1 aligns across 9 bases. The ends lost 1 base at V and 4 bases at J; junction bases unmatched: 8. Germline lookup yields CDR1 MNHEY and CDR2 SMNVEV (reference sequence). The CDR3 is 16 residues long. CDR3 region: CASSLFDGTGSYEQYF. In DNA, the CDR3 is TGTGCCAGCAGTTTATTCGACGGGACAGGGTCATACGAGCAGTACTTC.

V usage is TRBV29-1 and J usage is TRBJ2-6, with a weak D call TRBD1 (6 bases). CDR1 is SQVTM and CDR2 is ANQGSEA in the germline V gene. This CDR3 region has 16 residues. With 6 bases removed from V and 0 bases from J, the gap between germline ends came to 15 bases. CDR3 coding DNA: TGCAGCGTCCACAGGGACGGTAGCTCTGGGGCCAACGTCCTGACTTTC. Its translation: CSVHRDGSSGANVLTF.

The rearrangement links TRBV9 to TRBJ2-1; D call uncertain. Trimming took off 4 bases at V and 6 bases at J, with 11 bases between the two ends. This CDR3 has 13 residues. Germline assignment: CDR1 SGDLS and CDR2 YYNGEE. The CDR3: CASSPIPRNEQFF. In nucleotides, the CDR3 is TGTGCCAGCAGCCCGATCCCTCGCAATGAGCAGTTCTTC.

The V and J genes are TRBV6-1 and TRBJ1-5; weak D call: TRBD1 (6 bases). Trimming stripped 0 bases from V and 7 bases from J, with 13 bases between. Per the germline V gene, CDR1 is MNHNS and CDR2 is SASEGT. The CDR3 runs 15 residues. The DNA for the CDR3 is TGTGCCAGCAGTGAAGCGCGGGCAGGGGCCCAGCCCCAGCATTTT. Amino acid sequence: CASSEARAGAQPQHF.